This paragraph reports one T cell receptor (beta chain). Its target is unknown. The sample comes from a study of T cell clones after liver transplantation. At the level of the study: A pre-transplant mixed lymphocyte reaction with TCRbeta sequencing defined graft-donor-reactive clones followed in post-transplant blood. Tolerant meant at least one year fully off immunosuppression without liver enzymes above twice normal. Findings of the study overall: A larger donor-reactive than third-party decline suggested partial antigen-specific deletion. Conclusions were preliminary, with small, heterogeneous patient groups.

Method: immunoSEQ multiplex PCR; TCRdb's copy keeps in-frame clones and lacks some. The top ten clones hold 15% of a sample with 55,000 or so clones, 71% of them seen once. V dropped 5 bases and J dropped 5 bases, with 16 bases sitting between them. The CDR3 extends over 16 amino acids. Germline V gene lookup returns CDR1 SGHVS and CDR2 FQNEAQ. The chain uses TRBV7-8 and TRBJ1-6; a possible D gene is TRBD1 (5 bases). The TCR comes from a human donor who received a liver transplant. The sequencing here drew on CD4+ T cells from blood, taken before liver transplant. DNA of the CDR3: TGTGCCAGCAGCCTTAGTGCGGGACGGAATAATTCACCCCTCCACTTT. Its protein product is CASSLSAGRNNSPLHF.